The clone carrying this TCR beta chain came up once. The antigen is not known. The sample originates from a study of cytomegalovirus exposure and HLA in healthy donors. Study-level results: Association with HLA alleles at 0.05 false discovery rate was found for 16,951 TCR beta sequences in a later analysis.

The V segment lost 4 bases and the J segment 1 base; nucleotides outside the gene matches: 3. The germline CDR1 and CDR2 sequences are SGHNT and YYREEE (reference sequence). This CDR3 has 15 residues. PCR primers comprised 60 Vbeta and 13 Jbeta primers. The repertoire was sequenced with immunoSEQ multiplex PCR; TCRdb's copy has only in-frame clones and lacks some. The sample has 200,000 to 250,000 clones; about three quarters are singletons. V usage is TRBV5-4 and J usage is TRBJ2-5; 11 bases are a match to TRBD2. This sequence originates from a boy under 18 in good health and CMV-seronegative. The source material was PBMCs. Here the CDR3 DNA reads TGTGCCAGCAGCGGGGGACTAGCGGCCCAAGAGACCCAGTACTTC. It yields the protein CASSGGLAAQETQYF.